Below are 29 T cell receptor beta chains sequenced from a single sample in a study of Tregs in tolerant kidney transplant recipients. The data were produced by immunoSEQ multiplex PCR, yet TCRdb's version contains in-frame clones alone and is incomplete. Of roughly 69,000 clones listed, approximately 91% were seen once; the top ten hold approximately 0.4%. The sequencing here drew on CD4+ T cells from blood, taken before the transplant. The receptors were sampled from a human donor who received a combined kidney and bone marrow transplant.

The rearrangement links TRBV7-6 to TRBJ1-4, with 8 bases matching TRBD1. The CDR3 spans 15 residues. After removal of 1 base from V and 8 bases from J, the junction contained 6 bases not matched to a gene. Germline CDR1 reads SGHVS; CDR2 reads FNYEAQ. The CDR3: CASSLETGEQEKLFF. CDR3 nucleotide sequence: TGTGCCAGCAGCTTAGAGACAGGGGAGCAAGAAAAACTGTTTTTT.

This chain connects TRBV9 to TRBJ2-3; 9 bases align to TRBD1. Trimming at V came to 4 bases and at J to 6 bases, leaving 9 bases not matched to a gene. Germline V lookup: CDR1 SGDLS, CDR2 YYNGEE. The CDR3 has 15 residues. CDR3 sequence reads: CASSNRDRAADTQYF. CDR3 DNA sequence: TGTGCCAGCAGCAACCGGGACAGGGCTGCGGATACGCAGTATTTT. Based on the CDR3 plus reference TRBV9 and TRBJ2-3, the full variable domain is DSGVTQTPKHLITATGQRVTLRCSPRSGDLSVYWYQQSLDQGLQFLIQYYNGEERAKGNILERFSAQQFPDLHSELNLSSLELGDSALYFCASSNRDRAADTQYFGPGTRLTVL.

The J gene is TRBJ1-2, the V gene TRBV7-2, with 9 bases fitting TRBD1. The CDR3 sequence is 13 residues long. Germline loops: CDR1 SGHTA, CDR2 FQGNSA. V trimming: 2 bases; J trimming: 9 bases; junction bases outside the gene matches: 4. The CDR3 protein is CASSLRDRVSYTF. The CDR3, as DNA: TGTGCCAGCAGCTTAAGGGACAGGGTCAGCTACACCTTC.

This chain joins TRBV6-5 and TRBJ1-1; D is possibly TRBD1 (6 bases). This CDR3 is 13 amino acids long. V lost 8 bases and J 3 bases, leaving 13 bases between the germline ends. Germline lookup yields CDR1 MNHEY and CDR2 SVGAGI. The CDR3 protein is CASAPDRDTEAFF. In DNA form, the CDR3 reads TGTGCCAGCGCCCCGGACAGAGACACTGAAGCTTTCTTT.

The chain recombines TRBV10-2 with TRBJ1-2; no definite D call. V lost 4 bases and J 6 bases, leaving 9 bases between the germline ends. The CDR3 has 12 amino acids. In germline, CDR1 is WSHSY, CDR2 SAAADI. The CDR3 protein is CASSAFRDGYTF. DNA for the CDR3: TGCGCCAGCAGTGCCTTTCGAGATGGCTACACCTTC.

The gene calls are TRBV11-2 and TRBJ1-4; no firm D call. CDR3 length: 15 residues. V was clipped by 5 bases and J by 3 bases, with 13 bases between them. Per germline, CDR1 SGHAT and CDR2 FQNNGV. The CDR3 DNA reads as TGTGCCAGCAGCAGCTCGGTCGGGTCTAATGAAAAACTGTTTTTT. Residues: CASSSSVGSNEKLFF.

This clone has just a few counts. The chain employs TRBV5-1 and TRBJ2-7; 7 nucleotides align to TRBD1. The J segment lost 1 base and the V segment lost 0 bases, leaving 7 bases of the junction unmatched. This CDR3 is 16 amino acids long. CDR1 and CDR2 from the germline V gene are SGHRS and YFSETQ. The CDR3 protein is CASSLAEQGVSYEQYF. Written as DNA, the CDR3 is TGCGCCAGCAGCTTGGCCGAGCAGGGGGTATCCTACGAGCAGTACTTC.

This clone occurred a few times. The chain links TRBV15 to TRBJ1-2, with D hard to call. The length of the CDR3 is 13 residues. Trimming cost V 1 base and J 8 bases, with 11 bases left between them. Germline V gives CDR1 LNHNV, CDR2 YYDKDF (reference sequence). The CDR3 spells CATSRGEGLGYTF. The CDR3 nucleotides read TGTGCCACCAGCAGAGGGGAGGGTTTGGGCTACACCTTC.

This sequence joins TRBV30 and TRBJ2-7; unclear D gene. Trimming stripped 0 bases from V and 6 bases from J, with 9 bases between. The CDR3 sequence is 12 residues long. Germline CDR1 reads GTSNPN; CDR2 reads SVGIG (reference sequence). The CDR3 loop is CAWSVDSGEQYF. The CDR3 DNA sequence: TGTGCCTGGAGTGTAGACTCGGGCGAGCAGTACTTC.

The chain has TRBV28 and TRBJ2-7, with TRBD2 matching over 10 bases. Trimming at V came to 6 bases and at J to 2 bases, leaving 13 bases not matched to a gene. The CDR3 sequence is 17 residues long. Germline V gene sequence: CDR1 MDHEN, CDR2 SYDVKM. As DNA, the CDR3 is TGTGCCAGCAGCAGAAAACCGGGACTAGCGCCAACCTACGAGCAGTACTTC. Translated, it gives CASSRKPGLAPTYEQYF.

This clone was recorded only once. The chain joins TRBV18 to TRBJ2-3; the match to TRBD2 covers 7 bases. The CDR3 has 16 amino acids. J was trimmed by 6 bases and V by 3 bases; bases with no gene match: 12. Germline-derived CDR1 and CDR2 are KGHSH and LQKENI. Written as DNA, the CDR3 is TGTGCCAGCTCACCCTATGTTGCGGGAGTGGGGGATACGCAGTATTTT. This sequence encodes CASSPYVAGVGDTQYF.

This clone was counted a few times. The chain couples TRBV27 to TRBJ2-7; D is perhaps TRBD2 (6 bases). CDR3 length: 12 amino acids. The germline V and J ends were trimmed by 8 bases and 3 bases, with 11 bases remaining between them. Germline CDR1 reads MNHEY; CDR2 reads SMNVEV (reference sequence). The CDR3 sequence is CASAGINYEQYF. CDR3 DNA sequence: TGTGCCAGCGCGGGGATTAACTACGAGCAGTACTTC.

This clone is a singleton in its sample. The chain has TRBV10-3 and TRBJ2-2, with D possibly matching TRBD1 (5 bases). Germline CDR1 is ENHRY and CDR2 is SYGVKD. V shed 10 bases and J shed 0 bases, with 15 bases lying between them. CDR3 size: 15 residues. The CDR3 reads CATRTGSPNTGELFF. For the CDR3, the DNA is TGTGCCACCCGTACAGGTTCCCCGAACACCGGGGAGCTGTTTTTT.

This rearrangement joins TRBV28 to TRBJ2-3; 7 bases fit TRBD2. The junction had 14 bases not matched to a gene; V was cut back by 10 bases and J by 7 bases. Germline lookup yields CDR1 MDHEN and CDR2 SYDVKM. The CDR3 contains 14 residues. The CDR3: CAIQVAGYKNTQYF. CDR3 in DNA: TGTGCCATCCAGGTAGCGGGTTACAAAAATACGCAGTATTTT.

J is TRBJ2-5 and V is TRBV27; D is unclear. Germline CDR1 is MNHEY and CDR2 is SMNVEV (reference sequence). CDR3 length equals 15 residues. V was clipped by 0 bases and J by 5 bases, with 13 bases between them. This chain's CDR3 is CASSLSGKQWETQYF. The CDR3 DNA is TGTGCCAGCAGTTTATCGGGTAAACAGTGGGAGACCCAGTACTTC.

This chain joins TRBV6-1 and TRBJ1-1; TRBD1 matches 8 bases. From germline, CDR1 is MNHNS and CDR2 SASEGT. With V trimmed by 2 bases and J by 3 bases, 2 bases remained unmatched. This CDR3 region has 14 residues. The CDR3 region is CASSERTGHTEAFF. The CDR3 DNA is TGTGCCAGCAGTGAAAGGACAGGGCACACTGAAGCTTTCTTT.

The rearrangement uses TRBV28 and TRBJ2-7, with 8 bases matching TRBD2. The CDR3 extends over 16 amino acids. CDR1 MDHEN and CDR2 SYDVKM come from the germline V gene. Germline trimming cut 4 bases from V and 1 base from J; bases unmatched to any gene: 9. The CDR3 DNA is TGTGCCAGCAGTTCCCCCACTAGCGGATCTTCCTACGAGCAGTACTTC. Amino acid sequence: CASSSPTSGSSYEQYF.

J is TRBJ1-5 and V is TRBV2, with a possible D match to TRBD1 (5 bases). The germline CDR1 and CDR2 sequences are SNHLY and FYNNEI. The CDR3 is made up of 16 amino acids. V gave up 1 base and J gave up 5 bases, with 15 bases separating them. DNA for the CDR3: TGTGCCAGCAGTGAAGGTAGCCAGGGATGGGATCAGCCCCAGCATTTT. Amino acid sequence: CASSEGSQGWDQPQHF. The entire variable domain, with the rest obtained from reference TRBV2 and TRBJ1-5, is as follows: EPEVTQTPSHQVTQMGQEVILRCVPISNHLYFYWYRQILGQKVEFLVSFYNNEISEKSEIFDDQFSVERPDGSNFTLKIRSTKLEDSAMYFCASSEGSQGWDQPQHFGDGTRLSIL.

The J gene is TRBJ2-1, the V gene TRBV5-1, with 10 bases fitting TRBD2. The CDR3 sequence is 15 residues long. Germline V gene lookup returns CDR1 SGHRS and CDR2 YFSETQ. J gave up 4 bases and V 2 bases, and 3 bases lay outside the gene matches. The CDR3 DNA sequence: TGCGCCAGCAGCTTTCGGACTAGCGGTTACAATGAGCAGTTCTTC. Translation: CASSFRTSGYNEQFF. The complete variable domain, with remaining parts taken from reference TRBV5-1 and TRBJ2-1, reads KAGVTQTPRYLIKTRGQQVTLSCSPISGHRSVSWYQQTPGQGLQFLFEYFSETQRNKGNFPGRFSGRQFSNSRSEMNVSTLELGDSALYLCASSFRTSGYNEQFFGPGTRLTVL.

This clone has just a few counts. Here the CDR3 reads CARRPGQGYTEAFF. The CDR3, as DNA: TGTGCCAGGCGACCGGGACAGGGGTACACTGAAGCTTTCTTT. The chain has TRBV21-1 and TRBJ1-1; the D call TRBD1 from the table was never checked on the DNA. TRBV21-1 is flagged as a pseudogene. The CDR3 covers 14 residues.

The chain joins TRBV27 to TRBJ2-7, with a weak D call TRBD1 (5 bases). Germline V gene sequence: CDR1 MNHEY, CDR2 SMNVEV (reference sequence). V was cut by 9 bases and J by 5 bases, with 11 bases left in between. The CDR3 runs 11 residues. CDR3 coding DNA: TGTGCCAGTAGGGGTTTCGACGAGCAGTACTTC. This translates into CASRGFDEQYF.

The chain links TRBV2 to TRBJ2-3, with TRBD2 identical over 12 bases. Unmatched junction bases numbered 21, after V lost 5 bases and J lost 6 bases. There are 20 residues in the CDR3. Germline values: CDR1 SNHLY, CDR2 FYNNEI. CDR3: CASSTRGGLAGLLSADTQYF. CDR3 coding DNA: TGTGCCAGCAGTACGAGGGGAGGACTAGCGGGATTACTGTCAGCGGATACGCAGTATTTT.

CDR3: CASSLRDYIDNEQFF. The CDR3 nucleotides read TGTGCCAGCAGCTTAAGGGACTACATCGACAATGAGCAGTTCTTC. The rearrangement uses TRBV7-8 and TRBJ2-1; 7 bases match TRBD2. Trimming cost V 2 bases and J 5 bases; bases outside gene matches: 6. This CDR3 is 15 amino acids long. Germline V gene lookup returns CDR1 SGHVS and CDR2 FQNEAQ.

The chain has TRBV5-6 and TRBJ2-7; TRBD1 matches at 8 bases. V lost 0 bases to trimming and J lost 5 bases; unmatched junction nucleotides: 1. Germline-derived CDR1 and CDR2 are SGHDT and YYEEEE. The CDR3 contains 13 residues. The CDR3 loop is CASSLVDRDEQYF. The DNA of the CDR3 is TGTGCCAGCAGCTTGGTGGACAGGGACGAGCAGTACTTC.

This chain joins TRBV9 and TRBJ2-1, with TRBD1 matching over 9 bases. After removal of 0 bases from V and 4 bases from J, the junction contained 8 bases not matched to a gene. The germline V gene encodes CDR1 SGDLS and CDR2 YYNGEE. The CDR3 spans 17 residues. The CDR3 reads CASSVAGGGTGYNEQFF. DNA for the CDR3: TGTGCCAGCAGCGTAGCAGGAGGCGGGACAGGGTACAATGAGCAGTTCTTC.

The V gene is TRBV7-2, the J gene TRBJ1-2; the match to TRBD1 covers 8 bases. Unmatched junction bases numbered 4, after V lost 5 bases and J lost 2 bases. CDR3 size: 14 residues. Germline CDR1 is SGHTA and CDR2 is FQGNSA. Here the CDR3 DNA reads TGTGCCAGCAGCGAGGACAGGGCAAACTATGGCTACACCTTC. This encodes CASSEDRANYGYTF.

J is TRBJ1-1 and V is TRBV5-1, with 9 nucleotides matching TRBD1. This CDR3 has 14 amino acids. Losses at the gene ends were 2 bases for V and 6 bases for J; bases not matched to a gene: 5. The germline V gene encodes CDR1 SGHRS and CDR2 YFSETQ. CDR3 DNA: TGCGCCAGCAGCTTCTGGGACAGGGAGGCTGAAGCTTTCTTT. It codes for CASSFWDREAEAFF.

This chain links TRBV2 with TRBJ2-6; D perhaps matches TRBD1 (5 bases). The germline V gene encodes CDR1 SNHLY and CDR2 FYNNEI. V lost 7 bases and J lost 2, with 9 bases in between. The CDR3 loop spans 14 amino acids. CDR3 nucleotides: TGTGCCAGCAATTCACAGGCTGGGGCCAACGTCCTGACTTTC. Amino acid sequence: CASNSQAGANVLTF. Full variable domain (remainder filled in from reference TRBV2 and TRBJ2-6): EPEVTQTPSHQVTQMGQEVILRCVPISNHLYFYWYRQILGQKVEFLVSFYNNEISEKSEIFDDQFSVERPDGSNFTLKIRSTKLEDSAMYFCASNSQAGANVLTFGAGSRLTVL.

This chain joins TRBV28 and TRBJ2-3, with TRBD2 matching 14 bases. The CDR3 spans 15 residues. After removal of 5 bases from V and 8 bases from J, the junction contained 6 bases not matched to a gene. Germline V gene data show CDR1 as MDHEN and CDR2 as SYDVKM. CDR3 sequence (DNA): TGTGCCAGCAGTCCTCAGGGACTAGCGGGAGCTACGCAGTATTTT. Translation gives CASSPQGLAGATQYF.